Following are 24 T cell receptor beta chains from one sample sequenced in a study of identical twins. TCRdb re-called the 5' RACE reads with MiXCR, one entry per CDR3 protein. The data contain approximately 620,000 distinct CDR3 sequences, under 9% of them singletons. This sample was shared with a second study, whose subject was yellow fever vaccine responses in identical twins.

Sample: PBMCs. Every receptor here comes from a woman between 18 and 30 years old in good health.

The rearrangement links TRBV4-3 to TRBJ2-1; D unresolved. Germline-derived CDR1 and CDR2 are LGHNA and YSLEER. This CDR3 is 16 amino acids long. The germline V and J ends were trimmed by 5 bases and 1 base, with 15 bases remaining between them. CDR3: CASSTMLGTSYNEQFF. Written as DNA, the CDR3 is TGCGCCAGCAGCACAATGCTGGGTACTTCCTACAATGAGCAGTTCTTC.

The chain links TRBV28 to TRBJ2-7; 10 nucleotides agree with TRBD2. Germline loops: CDR1 MDHEN, CDR2 SYDVKM. V shed 5 bases, J shed 1 base, and the junction held 5 bases outside the gene matches. The CDR3 sequence is 15 residues long. The CDR3 DNA sequence: TGTGCCAGCAGTGGCCGGACTAGCGGTTCCTACGAGCAGTACTTC. Encoded protein: CASSGRTSGSYEQYF.

Only a few counts were recorded for this clonotype. The rearrangement links TRBV28 to TRBJ2-1; TRBD2 is a possible D gene (6 bases). Between the trimmed V and J ends, which lost 1 base and 6 bases, there was a span of 16 bases. This CDR3 is 16 amino acids long. Looked up from germline, CDR1 is MDHEN and CDR2 is SYDVKM. The CDR3 here is CASSLSLAGRLNEQFF. As DNA, the CDR3 is TGTGCCAGCAGTTTATCTTTGGCGGGACGTCTCAATGAGCAGTTCTTC.

The table lists this clonotype with many counts. The CDR3 loop is CSALAGQETQYF. CDR3 DNA sequence: TGCAGTGCGCTCGCGGGGCAAGAGACCCAGTACTTC. This sequence joins TRBV20-1 and TRBJ2-5; a possible D gene is TRBD2 (6 bases). The CDR3 runs to 12 residues. Germline CDR1 is DFQATT and CDR2 is SNEGSKA (reference sequence). V shed 6 bases and J shed 2 bases, with 10 bases lying between them.

This clonotype was observed a few times. The genes are TRBV6-1 and TRBJ1-4; TRBD1 matches 10 bases. The germline V gene encodes CDR1 MNHNS and CDR2 SASEGT. J gave up 6 bases and V 6 bases, and 4 bases lay outside the gene matches. The CDR3 runs to 14 residues. The CDR3 DNA is TGTGCCAGCAGGCGACAGGGGGCGGATGAAAAACTGTTTTTT. It translates to CASRRQGADEKLFF.

There are a few counts of this clonotype. The J gene is TRBJ2-1, the V gene TRBV2; weak D call: TRBD1 (6 bases). The CDR3 has 13 amino acids. Trimming cost V 7 bases and J 5 bases, with 12 bases left between them. Germline CDR1 and CDR2: SNHLY and FYNNEI. The CDR3 DNA reads TGTGCCAGCACCCCAGGGGATAACAATGAGCAGTTCTTC. Amino acid sequence: CASTPGDNNEQFF. Complete variable domain (other parts from reference TRBV2 and TRBJ2-1): EPEVTQTPSHQVTQMGQEVILRCVPISNHLYFYWYRQILGQKVEFLVSFYNNEISEKSEIFDDQFSVERPDGSNFTLKIRSTKLEDSAMYFCASTPGDNNEQFFGPGTRLTVL.

Many counts were recorded for this clonotype. The chain couples TRBV11-2 to TRBJ2-2; 12 bases are a match to TRBD2. V lost 6 bases to trimming and J lost 8 bases; unmatched junction nucleotides: 7. The CDR3 is 15 amino acids. Germline values: CDR1 SGHAT, CDR2 FQNNGV. The CDR3 coding sequence is TGTGCCAGCAGAATCCCACTAGCGGGAGGAGGGGAGCTGTTTTTT. Translating gives CASRIPLAGGGELFF.

In this sample, this clonotype turned up a few times. The chain combines TRBV27 with TRBJ2-7; D is perhaps TRBD2 (5 bases). Germline CDR1 MNHEY, CDR2 SMNVEV (reference sequence). Between the trimmed V and J ends, which lost 0 bases and 8 bases, there was a span of 8 bases. This CDR3 spans 12 amino acids. CDR3 region: CASSLSPGKQYF. The CDR3 DNA reads as TGTGCCAGCAGTTTATCGCCCGGGAAGCAGTACTTC.

Remarks on this clonotype: It may be a read error: a sequence one base away is much more abundant. The V and J genes are TRBV28 and TRBJ2-5, with unresolved D. This CDR3 comprises 14 residues. The ends were cut back, 3 bases at V and 1 base at J, with 9 bases in the middle. Germline CDR1 reads MDHEN; CDR2 reads SYDVKM. The CDR3 sequence is CASSLRQPQETQYF. The CDR3 DNA reads TGTGCCAGCAGTTTGAGGCAGCCCCAAGAGACCCAGTACTTC.

The chain couples TRBV12-5 to TRBJ1-1; tentatively, D is TRBD1 (5 bases). Germline V gene data show CDR1 as LGHNT and CDR2 as FRNRAP. CDR3 size: 20 residues. The germline V and J ends were trimmed by 2 bases and 4 bases, with 29 bases remaining between them. CDR3 loop: CASGLNPKDRMGNTGTEAFF. CDR3 coding DNA: TGTGCTAGTGGTTTGAACCCAAAAGACAGAATGGGGAACACGGGCACTGAAGCTTTCTTT. Using reference TRBV12-5 and TRBJ1-1 for the parts outside the CDR3, the full variable domain is DARVTQTPRHKVTEMGQEVTMRCQPILGHNTVFWYRQTMMQGLELLAYFRNRAPLDDSGMPKDRFSAEMPDATLATLKIQPSEPRDSAVYFCASGLNPKDRMGNTGTEAFFGQGTRLTVV.

This clonotype was detected many times. The V gene is TRBV20-1, the J gene TRBJ1-1; D ambiguous. V gave up 3 bases and J gave up 3 bases, with 17 bases separating them. This CDR3 spans 15 amino acids. Germline values: CDR1 DFQATT, CDR2 SNEGSKA (reference sequence). As DNA, the CDR3 is TGCAGTGCTAGGCGGATCGGCCCACATTACACTGAAGCTTTCTTT. Translated: CSARRIGPHYTEAFF.

At least ten counts were recorded for this clonotype. The J gene is TRBJ2-3, the V gene TRBV3-1, with D unclear. V gave up 2 bases and J gave up 4 bases, with 10 bases separating them. Germline V gives CDR1 LGHDT, CDR2 YNNKEL (reference sequence). This CDR3 is 14 amino acids long. In DNA, the CDR3 is TGTGCCAGCAGCCAACCGGCCAGATCAGATACGCAGTATTTT. Amino acids: CASSQPARSDTQYF.

V gene TRBV6-2 or TRBV6-3 combines with J gene TRBJ1-2, with 8 bases matching TRBD1. The CDR3 is 15 amino acids. Germline CDR1 and CDR2: MNHEY and SVGEGT. The V segment lost 6 bases and the J segment 8 bases; nucleotides outside the gene matches: 14. CDR3: CASRGSGQGTGGYTF. In nucleotides, the CDR3 is TGTGCCAGCAGGGGGAGCGGACAGGGAACAGGAGGCTACACCTTC.

V gene TRBV5-1 combines with J gene TRBJ2-7; unclear D gene. The V end lost 3 bases, the J end lost 2 bases, and 9 bases lay between the germline ends. This CDR3 contains 13 residues. Germline V gene sequence: CDR1 SGHRS, CDR2 YFSETQ. CDR3 region: CASSSTTTYEQYF. DNA for the CDR3: TGCGCCAGCAGCTCCACTACGACCTACGAGCAGTACTTC.

This clonotype has a handful of counts. The V call is TRBV11-2, the J call TRBJ1-5; D gene ambiguous. The length of the CDR3 is 16 residues. CDR1 SGHAT and CDR2 FQNNGV come from the germline V gene. V was clipped by 4 bases and J by 6 bases, with 19 bases between them. CDR3 protein: CASSSSTGGFPQPQHF. CDR3 bases: TGTGCCAGCAGCTCATCCACTGGTGGGTTCCCTCAGCCCCAGCATTTT. Together with reference TRBV11-2 and TRBJ1-5, the CDR3 gives the full variable domain: EAGVAQSPRYKIIEKRQSVAFWCNPISGHATLYWYQQILGQGPKLLIQFQNNGVVDDSQLPKDRFSAERLKGVDSTLKIQPAKLEDSAVYLCASSSSTGGFPQPQHFGDGTRLSIL.

The CDR3: CASSLWAISSYNEQFF. CDR3 sequence (DNA): TGTGCCAGCAGTTTATGGGCCATAAGCTCCTACAATGAGCAGTTCTTC. The chain joins TRBV28 to TRBJ2-1; D call uncertain. The CDR3 is 16 amino acids. Germline values: CDR1 MDHEN, CDR2 SYDVKM. V shed 0 bases and J shed 0 bases, with 9 bases lying between them. The full variable domain, with the rest looked up from reference TRBV28 and TRBJ2-1, is DVKVTQSSRYLVKRTGEKVFLECVQDMDHENMFWYRQDPGLGLRLIYFSYDVKMKEKGDIPEGYSVSREKKERFSLILESASTNQTSMYLCASSLWAISSYNEQFFGPGTRLTVL.

The CDR3 sequence is CASSLGGGYNNEQFF. DNA of the CDR3: TGTGCCAGCAGTTTAGGGGGGGGCTACAACAATGAGCAGTTCTTC. The chain combines TRBV12-3 or TRBV12-4 with TRBJ2-1; D is possibly TRBD2 (7 bases). The CDR3 totals 15 residues. V lost 1 base, J lost 5 bases, and 12 bases lay in between.

The sample holds a few counts of this clonotype. The chain carries TRBV19 and TRBJ1-1; 11 bases line up with TRBD1. With V trimmed by 5 bases and J by 0 bases, 5 bases remained unmatched. The germline CDR1 and CDR2 sequences are LNHDA and SQIVND (reference sequence). The CDR3 contains 16 residues. Here the CDR3 DNA reads TGTGCCAGTAGTCCCCGGACAGGGGGCGTGAACACTGAAGCTTTCTTT. Amino acid sequence: CASSPRTGGVNTEAFF.

This clonotype was seen only a few times. The chain joins TRBV4-1 to TRBJ2-5; D possibly corresponds to TRBD2 (6 bases). Germline CDR1 and CDR2: MGHRA and YSYEKL. This CDR3 spans 19 amino acids. V was cut by 0 bases and J by 9 bases, with 29 bases left in between. DNA of the CDR3: TGCGCCAGCAGCCAAGATCTTGGCCGGGGGTTTAGAGGGTTATGGTCCCAGTACTTC. Its protein product is CASSQDLGRGFRGLWSQYF.

This clonotype was seen only a few times. V gene TRBV27 combines with J gene TRBJ2-3, with no clear D. Looked up from germline, CDR1 is MNHEY and CDR2 is SMNVEV (reference sequence). Trimming removed 9 bases from V and 5 bases from J, with 9 bases in between. This CDR3 spans 11 amino acids. The DNA of the CDR3 is TGTGCCAGTACCATAGGAGATACGCAGTATTTT. As protein: CASTIGDTQYF.

There are a few counts of this clonotype. The V call is TRBV10-3, the J call TRBJ2-2; a possible D gene is TRBD2 (5 bases). The CDR3 sequence is 15 residues long. Germline CDR1 reads ENHRY; CDR2 reads SYGVKD. The V end was cut by 3 bases, the J end by 4 bases, with 12 bases between. The CDR3 DNA reads TGTGCCATCAGTGACGTCAGGAGGTCCACCGGGGAGCTGTTTTTT. Its protein is CAISDVRRSTGELFF.

J is TRBJ2-1 and V is TRBV5-1; 11 positions agree with TRBD2. CDR1 and CDR2 (germline): SGHRS, YFSETQ. The CDR3 is 16 residues long. V was pared by 0 bases and J by 6 bases, with 5 bases of the junction left unmatched. The CDR3 nucleotides read TGCGCCAGCAGCTTGGGGATTAGCGGGAGGGCCAATGAGCAGTTCTTC. Amino acids: CASSLGISGRANEQFF.

This clonotype appeared many times. The CDR3 loop is CAISPGTGYNQPQHF. CDR3 bases: TGTGCCATCAGCCCCGGGACAGGGTACAATCAGCCCCAGCATTTT. V is TRBV10-3 and J is TRBJ1-5, with 9 bases identical to TRBD1. Germline assignment: CDR1 ENHRY and CDR2 SYGVKD. The CDR3 consists of 15 residues. The ends lost 6 bases at V and 3 bases at J; junction bases unmatched: 6.

This clonotype was counted at least ten times. The V call is TRBV20-1, the J call TRBJ2-7; D remains ambiguous. The CDR3 is 16 amino acids. Trimming left V 3 bases short and J 0 bases short, with 18 bases between. Germline-derived CDR1 and CDR2 are DFQATT and SNEGSKA (reference sequence). The CDR3 DNA reads TGCAGTGCTAGTCCTCTCCACACGGCGGACTCCTACGAGCAGTACTTC. Translation: CSASPLHTADSYEQYF.